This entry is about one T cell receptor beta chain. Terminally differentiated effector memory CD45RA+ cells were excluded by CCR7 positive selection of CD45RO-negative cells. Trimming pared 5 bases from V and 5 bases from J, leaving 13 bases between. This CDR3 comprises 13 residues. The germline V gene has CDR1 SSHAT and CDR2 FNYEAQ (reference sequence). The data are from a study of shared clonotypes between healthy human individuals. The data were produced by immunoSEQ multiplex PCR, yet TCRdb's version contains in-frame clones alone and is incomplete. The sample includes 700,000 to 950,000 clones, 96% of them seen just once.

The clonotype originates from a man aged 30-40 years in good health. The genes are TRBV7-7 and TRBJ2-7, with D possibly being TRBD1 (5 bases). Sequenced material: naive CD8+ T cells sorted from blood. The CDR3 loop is CASSATWGDEQYF. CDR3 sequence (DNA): TGTGCCAGCAGCGCGACCTGGGGCGACGAGCAGTACTTC.